This T cell receptor beta chain derives from a study of control samples from healthy donors and cancer patients. Data came from immunoSEQ multiplex PCR; TCRdb stores just in-frame clones and leaves some out. The table lists 150,000 to 160,000 clones, 85% to 95% of them singletons. There are 12 residues in the CDR3. CDR1 MDHEN and CDR2 SYDVKM come from the germline V gene. The germline V and J ends were trimmed by 3 bases and 2 bases, with 1 base remaining between them. The chain couples TRBV28 to TRBJ2-2; no definite D call. The TCR originated in a man aged 50-60 years in good health. What was sequenced was blood. The CDR3 here is CASSFNTGELFF. The CDR3 DNA reads TGTGCCAGCAGTTTTAACACCGGGGAGCTGTTTTTT.